The rows below give T cell receptor beta chains drawn from one sample of a study of blood T cells in healthy people across ages. TCRdb independently ran MiXCR on the 5' RACE reads; one entry per CDR3 protein. The sample includes 910,000 or so distinct CDR3 sequences, roughly 47% of them seen just once. Sequenced input: blood. The receptor set was obtained from a woman in her sixties in good health. The CDR3 runs from the conserved cysteine through the conserved F or W. D genes are given only for firm matches. A row's size may be missing; if present it is once, few, many or a size class.

D: TRBD2
V: TRBV20-1
J: TRBJ2-7
size: .
DNA: TGCAGTGCCACTAGGGCTAGCGGACCTTCCTACGAGCAGTACTTC
CDR3: CSATRASGPSYEQYF

D: .
V: TRBV29-1
J: TRBJ2-7
size: few
DNA: TGCAGCGTTTACCATACCTACGAGCAGTACTTC
CDR3: CSVYHTYEQYF

D: .
V: TRBV25-1
J: TRBJ2-5
size: .
DNA: TGTGCCAGCTGCGCCATCGGGTCGGGGAATGAGCAGTACTTC
CDR3: CASCAIGSGNEQYF

D: .
V: TRBV13
J: TRBJ2-7
size: few
DNA: TGTGCCAGCAGCTTTGGAGTAGGGGTCGGATACGAGCAGTACTTC
CDR3: CASSFGVGVGYEQYF

D: .
V: TRBV27
J: TRBJ2-1
size: .
DNA: TGTGCCAGCAGTTTACTGGCGGGCTCGGCCTACAATGAGCAGTTCTTC
CDR3: CASSLLAGSAYNEQFF

D: TRBD2
V: TRBV13
J: TRBJ2-7
size: .
DNA: TGTGCCAGCAGCTACGATAGCGGGAATGATCGGGAGCAGTACTTC
CDR3: CASSYDSGNDREQYF

D: .
V: TRBV12-5
J: TRBJ2-3
size: few
DNA: TGTGCTAGTGGTCCAGGGACTCCTGCGGGGGATACGCAGTATTTT
CDR3: CASGPGTPAGDTQYF

D: .
V: TRBV12-3/TRBV12-4
J: TRBJ1-2
size: few
DNA: TGTGCCAGCACCTCGCAGCTGAGCTATGGCTACACCTTC
CDR3: CASTSQLSYGYTF

D: .
V: TRBV7-2
J: TRBJ2-7
size: .
DNA: TGTGCCAGCAGCCCAGCTAGCCGTTCGTTCGAGCAGTACTTC
CDR3: CASSPASRSFEQYF

D: .
V: TRBV15
J: TRBJ2-7
size: .
DNA: TGTGCCACCAGCAGAGGCCTTAGCGGAAGCACCTACGAGCAGTACTTC
CDR3: CATSRGLSGSTYEQYF

D: .
V: TRBV15
J: TRBJ2-7
size: .
DNA: TGTGCCACCAGCAGAGACCGGACCCCCGGGACACTCCCCTACGAGCAGTACTTC
CDR3: CATSRDRTPGTLPYEQYF

D: .
V: TRBV28
J: TRBJ2-7
size: .
DNA: TGTGCCAGCAGTCACCCCTGGGCTACATTCCGGGACTTCTACGAGCAGTACTTC
CDR3: CASSHPWATFRDFYEQYF

D: .
V: TRBV20-1
J: TRBJ2-7
size: .
DNA: TGCAGTGCTAGAGATCTCGACTACGAGCAGTACTTC
CDR3: CSARDLDYEQYF

D: TRBD2
V: TRBV4-3
J: TRBJ2-3
size: few
DNA: TGCGCCAGCAGCCAAGCTACTAAAGGAGCGGGAATGGTAGATACGCAGTATTTT
CDR3: CASSQATKGAGMVDTQYF

D: .
V: TRBV4-2
J: TRBJ1-2
size: .
DNA: TGTGCCAGCAGCCCACCCTCCGTCGGTGACTACACCTTC
CDR3: CASSPPSVGDYTF

D: TRBD2
V: TRBV12-3/TRBV12-4
J: TRBJ2-7
size: once
DNA: TGTGCCAGCAGTTTCCAGACTAGCGGGATTTACGAGCAGTACTTC
CDR3: CASSFQTSGIYEQYF

D: .
V: TRBV11-1
J: TRBJ2-1
size: .
DNA: TGTGCCAGCAGCACAACCATTCCTGGGGGGGGCTATTATAATTACAATGAGCAGTTCTTC
CDR3: CASSTTIPGGGYYNYNEQFF

D: .
V: TRBV4-3
J: TRBJ2-7
size: .
DNA: TGCGCCAGCAGCCCGGGCAGGCCTCTCTACGAGCAGTACTTC
CDR3: CASSPGRPLYEQYF

D: .
V: TRBV10-2
J: TRBJ2-7
size: few
DNA: TGCGCCAGCAGTGAACGGAATTCCTACGAGCAGTACTTC
CDR3: CASSERNSYEQYF

D: .
V: TRBV18
J: TRBJ1-1
size: .
DNA: TGTGCCAGCTCACCACCGGTTGGGCAGTCCACTGAAGCTTTCTTT
CDR3: CASSPPVGQSTEAFF

D: TRBD2
V: TRBV6-9
J: TRBJ2-7
size: .
DNA: TGTGCCAGCAGTTCCAACGAAACTTTTACTAGCGGGATTTCCTACGAGCAGTACTTC
CDR3: CASSSNETFTSGISYEQYF

D: .
V: TRBV10-3
J: TRBJ2-4
size: few
DNA: TGTGCCATCAGGGACGACACCAAAAACATTCAGTACTTC
CDR3: CAIRDDTKNIQYF

D: TRBD2
V: TRBV6-2/TRBV6-3
J: TRBJ2-1
size: .
DNA: TGTGCCAGCAGACGACTAGCGGGAGGGCAGACCTACAATGAGCAGTTCTTC
CDR3: CASRRLAGGQTYNEQFF

D: .
V: TRBV4-2
J: TRBJ2-3
size: few
DNA: TGTGCCAGCAGCCAAGTTGTGAGGGAGGGGGAAGAAGATACGCAGTATTTT
CDR3: CASSQVVREGEEDTQYF

D: .
V: TRBV12-3/TRBV12-4
J: TRBJ2-7
size: few
DNA: TGTGCCAGCAGTTTAGCGTGGGCAGGGGGGTCCTACAATGAGCAGTACTTC
CDR3: CASSLAWAGGSYNEQYF

D: TRBD2
V: TRBV7-2
J: TRBJ2-7
size: .
DNA: TGTGCCAGCAGCCCCACCCGACTAGCGGGAGAGTACGAGCAGTACTTC
CDR3: CASSPTRLAGEYEQYF

D: .
V: TRBV12-3/TRBV12-4
J: TRBJ2-4
size: .
DNA: TGTGCCAGCAGCCGTAACGGCCCCAACATTCAGTACTTC
CDR3: CASSRNGPNIQYF

D: .
V: TRBV3-1
J: TRBJ1-2
size: .
DNA: TGTGCCAGCAGCCAGGAGGGGGGACGAGGCTACACCTTC
CDR3: CASSQEGGRGYTF

D: TRBD2
V: TRBV6-2/TRBV6-3
J: TRBJ2-6
size: .
DNA: TGTGCCAGCAGCCCTCCCAGGGCGGGAGTTGGGGCCAACGTCCTGACTTTC
CDR3: CASSPPRAGVGANVLTF

D: .
V: TRBV20-1
J: TRBJ2-3
size: many
DNA: TGCAGTGCTAGAGAGAGCACAGATACGCAGTATTTT
CDR3: CSARESTDTQYF

D: .
V: TRBV12-3/TRBV12-4
J: TRBJ2-1
size: .
DNA: TGTGCCAGCAGGCGGACCGTAGCCTACAATGAGCAGTTCTTC
CDR3: CASRRTVAYNEQFF

D: .
V: TRBV20-1
J: TRBJ2-5
size: .
DNA: TGCAGTGCTCCCCGGGCAGGGAGTCAAGAGACCCGGTACTTC
CDR3: CSAPRAGSQETRYF

D: .
V: TRBV6-2/TRBV6-3
J: TRBJ2-3
size: .
DNA: TGTGCCAGCAGTTACTCGACACACATTACTAGCACAGATACGCAGTATTTT
CDR3: CASSYSTHITSTDTQYF

D: .
V: TRBV12-3/TRBV12-4
J: TRBJ2-1
size: .
DNA: TGTGCCAGCGTCCGCTTAGGGAATGAGCAGTTCTTC
CDR3: CASVRLGNEQFF

D: .
V: TRBV4-2
J: TRBJ2-3
size: .
DNA: TGTGCCAGCAGCCCCCGGGGTAGCGGAAACACAGATACGCAGTATTTT
CDR3: CASSPRGSGNTDTQYF

D: .
V: TRBV29-1
J: TRBJ2-5
size: .
DNA: TGCAGCGTCGGGTATACTCCATACGTGCAGTACTTC
CDR3: CSVGYTPYVQYF

D: .
V: TRBV20-1
J: TRBJ2-3
size: .
DNA: TGCAGTGCGAGGGGTAGGGCGGGAGATACGCAGTATTTT
CDR3: CSARGRAGDTQYF

D: .
V: TRBV30
J: TRBJ2-6
size: .
DNA: TGTGCCTGGAGTGTAGGTTCTGGGGCCAACGTCCTGACTTTC
CDR3: CAWSVGSGANVLTF

D: TRBD2
V: TRBV7-2
J: TRBJ2-1
size: many
DNA: TGTGCCAGCAGCCCGCGACTAGCGGTTTACAATGAGCAGTTCTTC
CDR3: CASSPRLAVYNEQFF

D: TRBD1
V: TRBV18
J: TRBJ2-4
size: .
DNA: TGTGCCAGCTCACTCCGGGACAGCCTAGAACTAGCCAAAAACATTCAGTACTTC
CDR3: CASSLRDSLELAKNIQYF

D: TRBD1
V: TRBV2
J: TRBJ2-2
size: once
DNA: TGTGCCAGCACAACGGGGACAGCCTACACCGGGGAGCTGTTTTTT
CDR3: CASTTGTAYTGELFF

D: .
V: TRBV5-6
J: TRBJ2-5
size: .
DNA: TGTGCCAGTAGCTCCGGGACTCGCCTAAGTGAGACCCAGTACTTC
CDR3: CASSSGTRLSETQYF

D: TRBD2
V: TRBV29-1
J: TRBJ2-1
size: .
DNA: TGCAGCGGTTACGGGACTAGCGGGAGCTCCTACAATGAGCAGTTCTTC
CDR3: CSGYGTSGSSYNEQFF

D: .
V: TRBV6-4
J: TRBJ2-3
size: .
DNA: TGTGCCAGCAGTGAACGCAGGGCTAGCACAGATACGCAGTATTTT
CDR3: CASSERRASTDTQYF

D: .
V: TRBV7-9
J: TRBJ1-2
size: .
DNA: TGTGCCAGCAGCTTATGGCTGGGAGCCGATCGCGGTGGCTACACCTTC
CDR3: CASSLWLGADRGGYTF

D: TRBD1
V: TRBV4-1
J: TRBJ1-6
size: few
DNA: TGCGCCAGCAGCCAGGCAGACAGGGTCAGTTCGCCCCTCCACTTT
CDR3: CASSQADRVSSPLHF

D: TRBD2
V: TRBV28
J: TRBJ2-7
size: .
DNA: TGTGCCAGCAGTTTTCGACTAGCGGGGGACTACGAGCAGTACTTC
CDR3: CASSFRLAGDYEQYF

D: TRBD2
V: TRBV4-1
J: TRBJ2-1
size: .
DNA: TGCGCCAGCAGCCCCCGACTAGCGAAATACAATGAGCAGTTCTTC
CDR3: CASSPRLAKYNEQFF

D: .
V: TRBV20-1
J: TRBJ2-7
size: .
DNA: TGCAGTGCTAGGGACAGACTACGCTACGAGCAGTACTTC
CDR3: CSARDRLRYEQYF

D: TRBD1
V: TRBV20-1
J: TRBJ2-7
size: .
DNA: TGCAGTGCTAGACGGCAGGGGGCAAAGTACGAGCAGTACTTC
CDR3: CSARRQGAKYEQYF

D: .
V: TRBV7-2
J: TRBJ2-6
size: few
DNA: TGTGCCAGCAGCTTAGAGCTGAGGGGTAAACCCGGGGCCAACGTCCTGACTTTC
CDR3: CASSLELRGKPGANVLTF

D: TRBD1
V: TRBV7-2
J: TRBJ2-4
size: few
DNA: TGTGCCAGCAGCTCCGACGGGACAGGGGAAAACATTCAGTACTTC
CDR3: CASSSDGTGENIQYF

D: .
V: TRBV7-9
J: TRBJ2-2
size: .
DNA: TGTGCCAGCAGCTCGCAGGGGCTAAGGACCGGGGAGCTGTTTTTT
CDR3: CASSSQGLRTGELFF

D: TRBD2
V: TRBV2
J: TRBJ2-7
size: .
DNA: TGTGCCAGCACCCGAACTCCGGGACTAGCGGCAGACGGCTCCTACGAGCAGTACTTC
CDR3: CASTRTPGLAADGSYEQYF